This TCR beta chain appears in the sequencing data of a study of cytomegalovirus exposure and HLA in healthy donors (dated 2017 in TCRdb). For the study in its entirety: In an earlier analysis of fewer than 750 of the donors, about 260 Gb of sequence data and 90 million to 130 million unique TCR beta sequences from about 179 million T cells were reported. An early release that covered some 630 HLA-typed donors contained about 300 gigabases of sequencing data and 75 million to 100 million unique TCR sequences. Of the roughly 400 genotyped donors, around 81% fell in the genetic ancestry cluster associated with self-reported Caucasian donors. The study aimed to test whether signatures of past pathogen exposure could be identified by cataloging public T cell receptors. The study profiled the T cell repertoires of hundreds of subjects by immunosequencing and related them to cytomegalovirus serostatus. In addition to the first cohort of 666 subjects, a separate validation cohort of around 110 different subjects was used. High-throughput TCR immunosequencing, statistical association of individual TCRs with disease status, and machine learning were combined to predict cytomegalovirus infection status. To study patterns of TCR occurrence, a later analysis re-analyzed previously published TCR beta repertoires from 600 to 750 donors and added high-resolution HLA genotyping. In the later analysis, no new phenotypic data were used to find candidate immune exposures; instead, reliance was placed on TCR beta sequences and their occurrence across donors. In an earlier analysis of roughly 600 of the donors, high-throughput TCR beta sequencing was used to judge whether each TCR beta V gene segment behaved as functional or pseudogenic. Donor age, sex, ethnicity and CMV serostatus were compiled together with the repertoire data. Genome-wide SNP genotypes for about 60% of the 666 donors were used in a later genetic analysis, which treated that subset as a discovery cohort. All discovery cohort repertoires had been generated on a single sequencing platform. HLA typing covered class I and class II loci at four-digit resolution. Typing coverage differed by locus: A, B, C, DRB1 and DQB1 were typed in about 620-630 donors, DQA1 in about 560, DPA1 in approximately 600, and DPB1 in roughly 450. About five DR-DQ haplotypes were handled as single units for association and clustering, since linkage in the cohort was strong. Among some 400 genotyped donors of the cohort, an average of roughly 230,000 unique TCR beta nucleotide sequences was sequenced per donor, of which roughly 18% were non-productive. Overall results and qualifications from the work: Linkage disequilibrium might explain the correlated functional status among segregating V segments, but an unknown experimental factor could not be excluded. About 17 rarely observed V segments, including chromosome 9 orphons, were excluded from the earlier analysis of a few hundred of the donors because counts were too low. The classifier was reported to diagnose cytomegalovirus status with high specificity and sensitivity in both the original and validation cohorts. Sequencing depth was assumed to be roughly uniform across donors in the presence/absence analyses, though that assumption may not hold. A later genetic analysis associated a missense DCLRE1C variant with V-gene and J-gene trimming of TCR beta chains, and an independent cohort replicated the association. At a false discovery rate of 0.05, a later analysis linked around 17,000 TCR beta sequences to specific HLA alleles. For the cohort, immune exposure information was limited to CMV serostatus. According to a later genetic analysis, donors in an Asian-associated ancestry cluster had fewer N-insertions in productive TCRs than the approximately 630-donor mean. A further reported finding was that TCR beta sequences accurately predicted the HLA-A and HLA-B alleles for most subjects in the first cohort. In a later analysis, TCR association rates were found to vary across HLA loci, with the most associated TCRs seen for DRB1 alleles and the fewest for HLA-C alleles. Because some donors lacked HLA typing at each locus, the association tests relied only on the typed subset. Assigning TCR associations to individual alleles was difficult when HLA alleles, especially DR and DQ, strongly co-occurred. The authors suggested that the approach could potentially be extended to other disease states and immunological phenotypes. A few of the identified cytomegalovirus-associated TCR beta chains were confirmed in vitro to be specific for cytomegalovirus antigens. In the study, 150 to 200 TCR beta chains were listed as associated with cytomegalovirus. A group of highly shared sequence variants was considered likely to be a technical artifact of the sequencing pipeline. The cohort was sequenced for TCR beta chains only, and without alpha or paired-chain data the features that could be detected were limited. In a later analysis, most CMV-associated TCR beta chains were found to appear HLA-restricted, with HLA associations seemingly driven largely by CMV exposure. Broadly in line with IMGT annotations, most TCR beta V segments showed up in productive rearrangements about 87% or about 30% of the time in an earlier analysis of several hundred of the donors. Compared with equally common non-associated chains, HLA-associated TCR beta chains in a later analysis were more clonally expanded and had lower generation probabilities. In a later analysis, several top co-occurrence clusters were reported to appear linked to parvovirus B19, influenza, CMV and Epstein-Barr virus. While some public TCRs were present in many individuals, most TCR sequences turned up only very rarely across donors.

Libraries were prepared through the immunoSEQ multiplex PCR assay. For the multiplex PCR, a mixture combining 60 forward primers for TCR Vbeta segments and 13 reverse primers for TCR Jbeta segments was used. The CDR3 region of rearranged TCR beta genes was amplified from genomic DNA by a multiplex PCR assay. The Illumina HiSeq System was used to sequence the amplified TCR beta libraries as 87-base-pair reads. Turning to the authors' computational methods: A later analysis tallied tens of millions of unique TCR beta chains across the approximately 670 repertoires, and about 12 million of those chains were shared by two or more donors. Raw reads were error-corrected and collapsed into unique sequences with a nearest-neighbor algorithm that merged closely related sequences to remove PCR and sequencing errors. Alignment of CDR3 sequences to IMGT reference sequences was used to assign V, D and J gene segments. For a sequence to be retained, at least a six-nucleotide match to both a V gene segment and a J gene segment was required. A rearrangement was called productive if the CDR3 had no stop codons and remained in frame with V and J, and every other rearrangement was called non-productive. CDR3 was defined by IMGT convention, running from the second conserved V-encoded cysteine to the conserved J-encoded phenylalanine. Sequences without an unambiguous match to a single V gene segment were excluded from the earlier analysis of about 630 of the donors. In an earlier analysis of some 590 of the donors, V segments were called functional above 56.7% productive rearrangements and were called segregating when the between-donor standard deviation exceeded 5%. A statistical classification framework was built to diagnose cytomegalovirus status from the catalog of TCR beta chain sequences. V and J gene assignment, in a later analysis, came from comparing TCR nucleotide sequences with IMGT/GENE-DB human TR gene sequences. A later analysis assigned CDR3 sequences and most-parsimonious VDJ recombination scenarios with the TCRdist pipeline. In a later analysis, each TCR beta chain was defined by its CDR3 amino acid sequence together with its V-gene family, and reads lacking a unique V-gene family were excluded. In a later analysis, 450 to 600 highly shared, low-generation-probability nucleotide sequences were removed to address suspected cross-contamination and a sequencing artifact. In a later analysis, a clonal expansion index was calculated for each public chain from normalized within-repertoire ranks of inferred template counts. A later analysis computed generation probabilities with a VDJ recombination model fitted to out-of-frame rearrangements, and checked the results against IGoR. A later analysis scored TCR-TCR, TCR-HLA and TCR-CMV co-occurrence with hypergeometric tests, applying a repertoire-size bias correction to TCR pairs. False discovery rates were estimated in a later analysis by permuting HLA or CMV assignments 20 times. In a later analysis, co-occurring TCRs were grouped with DBSCAN, and TCRdist sequence similarity was added when clustering was performed within HLA-allele-positive subsets. Repertoires with fewer than 30,000 or more than 120,000 public chains were left out of co-occurrence clustering, as were four to six repertoires with anomalous nucleotide sharing. TCRdb took over this immuneACCESS table, retaining in-frame rearrangements with V and J assigned. Such tables are incomplete; in checked studies, under half of the missing clones stem from an unresolved V gene, and the remainder is unexplained. The V and J calls and clone size come from that table; D and trimming were worked out from the DNA. The table for this sample lists 75,000 to 80,000 clones; around three quarters of them were counted only once. The ten top clones hold about an eighth of the sample.

In total, roughly 670 healthy bone marrow donors made up the cohort. Cohort members were all nominally healthy when sampled, although unrecorded immune exposures were likely present. The donor was CMV seropositive and was included in the group of 289 seropositive cohort members. Each donor provided a peripheral blood sample, and peripheral blood mononuclear cells were used for TCR beta sequencing. The Qiagen DNeasy Blood Extraction Kit was used to extract genomic DNA from the blood cell samples. This clone turned up a few times. Its specific antigen is unknown. The input lacks base qualities; no much larger clone sits a single base away. The receptor was isolated from a male donor in good health and CMV-seropositive. Sequencing was carried out using PBMCs.

The DNA sequence reads TGTGCCAGCAGCCAATCGCTTACATCCAAAGAAGCTTTCTTT. It codes for CASSQSLTSKEAFF. This chain is built from TRBV16 and TRBJ1-1, with no reliable assignment of the D segment. The CDR3, cysteine through phenylalanine, is 14 amino acids long. Only CDR3 DNA remains: 42 bases, in frame from the first base. CDR1 KGHSY and CDR2 FQNENV were looked up in the germline V gene. Cut back by 0 bases and 8 bases, the V and J ends lie 13 bases apart.